This passage covers 15 T cell receptor beta chains from one sample sequenced in a study of blood T cell repertoires in COVID-19. Assay: immunoSEQ multiplex PCR; the TCRdb copy retains only in-frame clones and omits some. Among around 310,000 clones, roughly 91% were seen once, and the ten largest hold roughly a tenth. What was sequenced was PBMCs or T cells enriched from blood (not recorded which). These receptors were taken from a woman in her thirties who had recovered from COVID-19.

The CDR3 sequence is CASSRDRLSSYNEQFF. The DNA for the CDR3 is TGTGCCAGCAGCAGGGACAGGTTGAGCTCCTACAATGAGCAGTTCTTC. V and J are TRBV7-6 and TRBJ2-1, with TRBD1 identical over 8 bases. The germline CDR1 and CDR2 sequences are SGHVS and FNYEAQ. This CDR3 contains 16 residues. The V and J ends lost 5 bases and 0 bases, in that order; junction bases with no gene match: 6.

CDR3 amino acids: CAISPWTSGDYEQYF. The CDR3 DNA reads as TGTGCCATCAGTCCTTGGACTAGCGGAGACTACGAGCAGTACTTC. This rearrangement joins TRBV10-3 to TRBJ2-7; the match to TRBD2 covers 10 bases. Germline CDR1 is ENHRY and CDR2 is SYGVKD. This CDR3 spans 15 amino acids. Trimming cost V 5 bases and J 3 bases; bases outside gene matches: 7.

V usage is TRBV12-5 and J usage is TRBJ1-1, with D unclear. CDR1 LGHNT and CDR2 FRNRAP come from the germline V gene. The CDR3 runs to 12 residues. The ends were cut back, 1 base at V and 11 bases at J, with 11 bases in the middle. The CDR3 DNA reads TGTGCTAGTGGTTTGGGTCGGGGAGCGGCTTTCTTT. As protein: CASGLGRGAAFF.

The chain has TRBV3-1 (or the pseudogene TRBV3-2) and TRBJ2-3, with 9 bases fitting TRBD2. J gave up 7 bases and V 2 bases, and 10 bases lay outside the gene matches. The CDR3 contains 16 residues. CDR1 and CDR2 (germline): LGHDT, YNNKEL (reference sequence). The DNA of the CDR3 is TGTGCCAGCAGCCAACGCGGGAGGGCACGGAGCAATACGCAGTATTTT. Protein sequence: CASSQRGRARSNTQYF.

The gene calls are TRBV13 and TRBJ2-1; TRBD2 agrees at 8 bases. Trimming removed 2 bases from V and 14 bases from J; junction bases left unmatched: 5. This CDR3 spans 12 amino acids. Germline CDR1 PRHDT, CDR2 FYEKMQ (reference sequence). CDR3 sequence: CASSLRSGRKFF. The CDR3 nucleotides are TGTGCCAGCAGCTTAAGGAGCGGGAGAAAGTTCTTC.

The rearrangement uses TRBV4-1 and TRBJ2-3; the D gene is possibly TRBD2 (6 bases). The CDR3 is made up of 16 amino acids. Germline CDR1 and CDR2: MGHRA and YSYEKL. V gave up 1 base and J gave up 3 bases, with 14 bases separating them. In DNA form, the CDR3 reads TGCGCCAGCAGCCAAGCCGGGAGAGTCGAAACAGATACGCAGTATTTT. This translates into CASSQAGRVETDTQYF.

This chain uses TRBV11-1 with TRBJ2-7; 7 bases align to TRBD1. J lost 5 bases, V lost 4 bases, and 8 bases had no gene match. The CDR3 consists of 14 residues. Germline CDR1 and CDR2: SGHAT and FQDESV (reference sequence). The CDR3 DNA follows: TGTGCCAGCAGCTCCAACGACAGGGACGACGAGCAGTACTTC. It is translated as CASSSNDRDDEQYF.

V gene TRBV7-9 combines with J gene TRBJ1-5, with TRBD1 matching 11 bases. The CDR3 sequence is 16 residues long. The V segment lost 4 bases and the J segment 11 bases; nucleotides outside the gene matches: 13. CDR1 and CDR2 from the germline V gene are SEHNR and FQNEAQ (reference sequence). The CDR3, as DNA: TGTGCCAGCAGCTCTGCCCCGGACAGGGGGCCTTGGGCCCAGCATTTT. It encodes CASSSAPDRGPWAQHF.

This clone has a single count. The chain recombines TRBV19 with TRBJ2-1; TRBD2 might be the D (6 bases). The CDR3 has 13 residues. Trimming removed 5 bases at V and 5 bases at J, with 10 bases between. Germline V CDR1 and CDR2: LNHDA, SQIVND (reference sequence). In nucleotides, the CDR3 is TGTGCCAGTAGTTGGTCGGGGGACAATGAGCAGTTCTTC. Translating gives CASSWSGDNEQFF.

This clone was counted a single time. The chain couples TRBV11-2 to TRBJ2-7, with TRBD1 matching 7 bases. This CDR3 is built from 16 residues. Germline CDR1 is SGHAT and CDR2 is FQNNGV. With V trimmed by 5 bases and J by 2 bases, 12 bases remained unmatched. CDR3: CASSPQGHGNPYEQYF. Here the CDR3 DNA reads TGTGCCAGCAGCCCACAGGGGCACGGTAACCCCTACGAGCAGTACTTC.

The rearrangement joins TRBV24-1 to TRBJ2-1; a weak D match, TRBD1 (6 bases). Germline V gene data show CDR1 as KGHDR and CDR2 as SFDVKD. Deletions cut 9 bases from V and 4 bases from J, with 12 bases between. The CDR3 has 13 amino acids. CDR3 in amino acids: CATQATGYNEQFF. DNA of the CDR3: TGTGCCACCCAGGCCACAGGGTACAATGAGCAGTTCTTC.

The genes are TRBV4-2 and TRBJ2-7; tentatively, D is TRBD1 (5 bases). V was cut by 2 bases and J by 3 bases, with 17 bases left in between. The germline V gene encodes CDR1 LGHNA and CDR2 YNFKEQ. The CDR3 has 16 amino acids. In DNA, the CDR3 is TGTGCCAGCAGCCAATTGGCGCAGGGATACGGCTACGAGCAGTACTTC. Residues: CASSQLAQGYGYEQYF.

This chain links TRBV5-1 with TRBJ2-3; TRBD2 matches at 12 bases. Trimming removed 3 bases from V and 0 bases from J; junction bases left unmatched: 5. The CDR3 runs to 17 residues. CDR1 and CDR2 (germline): SGHRS, YFSETQ. CDR3 amino acids: CASSWRLAGASTDTQYF. The CDR3 coding sequence is TGCGCCAGCAGCTGGAGACTAGCGGGAGCGAGCACAGATACGCAGTATTTT.

This chain joins TRBV6-5 and TRBJ1-5; 7 bases match TRBD1. CDR1 is MNHEY and CDR2 is SVGAGI in the germline V gene. J gave up 1 base and V 6 bases, and 6 bases lay outside the gene matches. The CDR3 has 15 amino acids. CDR3 residues: CASSPEGASNQPQHF. CDR3 DNA: TGTGCCAGCAGCCCCGAGGGGGCGAGCAATCAGCCCCAGCATTTT.

This sequence joins TRBV4-2 and TRBJ2-7, with 7 nucleotides matching TRBD1. With 1 base clipped from V and 0 bases from J, the junction kept 3 bases outside the gene matches. The CDR3 sequence is 15 residues long. Per germline, CDR1 LGHNA and CDR2 YNFKEQ. CDR3 sequence: CASSQGRDSSYEQYF. The CDR3 DNA reads as TGTGCCAGCAGCCAAGGCCGGGACAGCTCCTACGAGCAGTACTTC.